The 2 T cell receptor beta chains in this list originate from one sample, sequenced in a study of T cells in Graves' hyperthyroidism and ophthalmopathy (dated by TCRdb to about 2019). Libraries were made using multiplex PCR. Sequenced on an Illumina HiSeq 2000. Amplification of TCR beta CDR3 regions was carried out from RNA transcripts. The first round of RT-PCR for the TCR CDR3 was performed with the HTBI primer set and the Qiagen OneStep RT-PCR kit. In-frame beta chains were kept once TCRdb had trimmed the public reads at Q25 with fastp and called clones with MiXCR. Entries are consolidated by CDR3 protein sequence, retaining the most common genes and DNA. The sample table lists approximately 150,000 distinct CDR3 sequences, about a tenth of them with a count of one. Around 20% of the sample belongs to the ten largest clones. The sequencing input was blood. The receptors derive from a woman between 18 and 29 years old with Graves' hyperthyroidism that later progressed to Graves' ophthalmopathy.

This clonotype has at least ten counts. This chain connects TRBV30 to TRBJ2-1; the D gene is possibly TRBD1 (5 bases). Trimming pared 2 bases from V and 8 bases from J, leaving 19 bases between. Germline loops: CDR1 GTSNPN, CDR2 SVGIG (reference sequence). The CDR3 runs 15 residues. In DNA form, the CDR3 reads TGTGCCTGGAGTACTCAGACAGTTGGTACACATGAGCAGTTCTTC. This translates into CAWSTQTVGTHEQFF.

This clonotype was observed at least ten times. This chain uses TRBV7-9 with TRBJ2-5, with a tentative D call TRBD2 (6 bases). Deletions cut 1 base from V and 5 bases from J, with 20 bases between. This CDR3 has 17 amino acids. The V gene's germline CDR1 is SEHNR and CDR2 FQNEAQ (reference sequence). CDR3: CASSLVGERRDWETQYF. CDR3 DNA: TGTGCCAGCAGCTTAGTAGGGGAACGGAGGGACTGGGAGACCCAGTACTTC.